The 32 T cell receptor beta chains reported below all come from one sample, sequenced in a study of cytomegalovirus exposure and HLA in healthy donors. With 60 Vbeta and 13 Jbeta primers, the PCR was carried out. Sequencing used immunoSEQ multiplex PCR; TCRdb keeps in-frame clones, though not all of them. The table counts 50,000 to 75,000 clones; approximately 2.1% lies in the top ten. Sequencing was done on a sample of PBMCs. These receptors were obtained from a woman under 30 in good health and CMV-seronegative.

The rearrangement links TRBV7-9 to TRBJ2-3, with D unclear. V lost 5 bases to trimming and J lost 7 bases, with 7 bases between them. Germline V CDR1 and CDR2: SEHNR, FQNEAQ (reference sequence). CDR3 size: 11 residues. CDR3 in DNA: TGTGCCAGCAGCCCCCTTAATACGCAGTATTTT. It is translated as CASSPLNTQYF.

This chain joins TRBV4-1 and TRBJ1-4; TRBD1 matches at 7 bases. With 1 base clipped from V and 4 bases from J, the junction kept 3 bases outside the gene matches. The CDR3 contains 15 residues. Germline CDR1 MGHRA, CDR2 YSYEKL. CDR3 sequence reads: CASSQGDRDNEKLFF. The CDR3 nucleotides are TGCGCCAGCAGCCAAGGCGACAGGGATAATGAAAAACTGTTTTTT.

The rearrangement links TRBV2 to TRBJ2-1; 12 nucleotides line up with TRBD1. V shed 7 bases, J shed 7 bases, and the junction held 14 bases outside the gene matches. Germline values: CDR1 SNHLY, CDR2 FYNNEI. The length of the CDR3 is 17 residues. The CDR3 DNA follows: TGTGCCAGCACGGCCATCGAGGGACAGGGGGCGCGGAATGAGCAGTTCTTC. Protein: CASTAIEGQGARNEQFF.

The J gene is TRBJ1-5, the V gene TRBV6-6, with 7 bases aligning to TRBD1. The junction had 5 bases not matched to a gene; V was cut back by 6 bases and J by 3 bases. This CDR3 has 14 amino acids. Germline V gives CDR1 MNHNY, CDR2 SVGAGI (reference sequence). The CDR3 loop reads CASRRQGNNQPQHF. Here the CDR3 DNA reads TGTGCCAGCAGAAGACAGGGAAACAATCAGCCCCAGCATTTT.

The V call is TRBV28, the J call TRBJ1-1; TRBD1 agrees at 8 bases. V lost 4 bases to trimming and J lost 4 bases; unmatched junction nucleotides: 8. This CDR3 spans 15 amino acids. The V gene's germline CDR1 is MDHEN and CDR2 SYDVKM. The CDR3 DNA reads as TGTGCCAGCAGTTCACCCCAGGGGGCACGCACTGAAGCTTTCTTT. As protein: CASSSPQGARTEAFF.

The gene calls are TRBV7-7 and TRBJ2-3; 9 nucleotides agree with TRBD2. The ends lost 4 bases at V and 5 bases at J; junction bases unmatched: 10. This CDR3 has 16 amino acids. Germline V gene sequence: CDR1 SSHAT, CDR2 FNYEAQ (reference sequence). The CDR3 reads CASSSAGGRAGDTQYF. The CDR3 DNA is TGTGCCAGCAGCTCCGCGGGGGGGAGGGCAGGAGATACGCAGTATTTT. The full variable domain, rest sourced from reference TRBV7-7 and TRBJ2-3, is GAGVSQSPRYKVTKRGQDVTLRCDPISSHATLYWYQQALGQGPEFLTYFNYEAQPDKSGLPSDRFSAERPEGSISTLTIQRTEQRDSAMYRCASSSAGGRAGDTQYFGPGTRLTVL.

The chain recombines TRBV4-1 with TRBJ1-5; 9 nucleotides align to TRBD1. The CDR3 covers 16 residues. Germline CDR1 and CDR2: MGHRA and YSYEKL. V lost 0 bases and J lost 7; bases outside the gene matches: 7. DNA for the CDR3: TGCGCCAGCAGCCAAGATTCGGACAGGGGTTGGCAGCCCCAGCATTTT. Its translation: CASSQDSDRGWQPQHF.

The chain recombines TRBV7-8 with TRBJ1-6; unclear D gene. V lost 1 base and J lost 9, with 4 bases in between. This CDR3 is built from 12 residues. Germline V gene data show CDR1 as SGHVS and CDR2 as FQNEAQ. The CDR3 loop is CASSLGVSPLHF. DNA of the CDR3: TGTGCCAGCAGCTTAGGCGTTTCACCCCTCCACTTT.

Comment on this clone: One end of the junction fails to match germline, which may point to a read error. This chain connects TRBV29-1 to TRBJ2-1; TRBD2 agrees at 9 bases. Germline values: CDR1 SQVTM, CDR2 ANQGSEA. The CDR3 has 14 residues. The CDR3 reads CSGQLAGSDNEQFF. CDR3 DNA: TGCAGCGGCCAACTAGCGGGCTCCGACAATGAGCAGTTCTTC.

The chain links TRBV19 to TRBJ2-7, with 7 bases fitting TRBD2. The CDR3 is 18 residues long. Germline CDR1 reads LNHDA; CDR2 reads SQIVND (reference sequence). Trimming cost V 11 bases and J 4 bases; bases outside gene matches: 26. Here the CDR3 DNA reads TGTGCCCCGGGGGGTGAGAGCAACAGAGACAAGGTACCATACGAGCAGTACTTC. This translates into CAPGGESNRDKVPYEQYF.

The genes are TRBV7-9 and TRBJ2-1; D might be TRBD2 (5 bases). Germline loops: CDR1 SEHNR, CDR2 FQNEAQ (reference sequence). Trimming removed 6 bases at V and 1 base at J, with 16 bases between. The CDR3 sequence is 16 residues long. The CDR3 reads CASSKSPGESYNEQFF. For the CDR3, the DNA is TGTGCCAGCAGTAAGTCTCCCGGGGAGTCCTACAATGAGCAGTTCTTC.

The chain uses TRBV5-1 and TRBJ2-1, with TRBD1 identical over 10 bases. This CDR3 has 16 amino acids. Trimming cost V 4 bases and J 6 bases; bases outside gene matches: 10. CDR1 SGHRS and CDR2 YFSETQ come from the germline V gene. Here the CDR3 reads CASSTRTGGSSNEQFF. The CDR3 nucleotides are TGCGCCAGCAGCACCCGGACAGGGGGATCGTCCAATGAGCAGTTCTTC. Complete variable domain (other parts from reference TRBV5-1 and TRBJ2-1): KAGVTQTPRYLIKTRGQQVTLSCSPISGHRSVSWYQQTPGQGLQFLFEYFSETQRNKGNFPGRFSGRQFSNSRSEMNVSTLELGDSALYLCASSTRTGGSSNEQFFGPGTRLTVL.

The chain carries TRBV9 and TRBJ1-2, with TRBD1 as a possible D gene (6 bases). V was clipped by 3 bases and J by 8 bases, with 17 bases between them. CDR3 length: 14 residues. CDR1 is SGDLS and CDR2 is YYNGEE in the germline V gene. The CDR3 region is CASSAARGARGYTF. In DNA, the CDR3 is TGTGCCAGCAGCGCAGCCCGGGGGGCGAGAGGCTACACCTTC.

The rearrangement uses TRBV11-3 and TRBJ2-5, with D perhaps TRBD1 (7 bases). CDR3 size: 16 residues. Trimming stripped 5 bases from V and 2 bases from J, with 18 bases between. Germline lookup yields CDR1 SGHNT and CDR2 YENEEA. The CDR3 spells CASSLIKQGRQETQYF. CDR3 coding DNA: TGTGCCAGCAGCCTAATAAAACAGGGGAGGCAAGAGACCCAGTACTTC.

The chain recombines TRBV29-1 with TRBJ2-1, with unresolved D. This CDR3 is built from 15 residues. Trimming left V 6 bases short and J 7 bases short, with 22 bases between. In germline, CDR1 is SQVTM, CDR2 ANQGSEA. CDR3 in DNA: TGCAGCGTCGGAACCCTAACCCGGAGTGGGAATGAGCAGTTCTTC. Translated: CSVGTLTRSGNEQFF.

DNA for the CDR3: TGTGCCAGCAGTGAAGCGCTCCTCGCCGGCGGCTCTTGGGATGAGCAGTTCTTC. This gives the protein CASSEALLAGGSWDEQFF. V is TRBV2 and J is TRBJ2-1; D not certain. CDR1 is SNHLY, CDR2 FYNNEI, per germline. This CDR3 spans 18 amino acids. The V end was cut by 0 bases, the J end by 8 bases, with 23 bases between.

CDR3: CASSYSGTEAYEQYF. The CDR3 DNA sequence: TGTGCCAGCAGTTACTCCGGGACAGAGGCCTACGAGCAGTACTTC. The chain has TRBV6-5 and TRBJ2-7; 7 nucleotides align to TRBD1. CDR3 length equals 15 residues. The junction had 4 bases not matched to a gene; V was cut back by 0 bases and J by 2 bases. CDR1 and CDR2 (germline): MNHEY, SVGAGI.

The V and J genes are TRBV5-1 and TRBJ1-2; maybe TRBD1 (6 bases). With 4 bases removed from V and 0 bases from J, the gap between germline ends came to 22 bases. This CDR3 spans 18 amino acids. Germline V gene sequence: CDR1 SGHRS, CDR2 YFSETQ. The CDR3 loop is CASSPDGTTTDPNYGYTF. The CDR3 DNA sequence: TGCGCCAGCAGCCCTGACGGGACAACAACCGACCCTAACTATGGCTACACCTTC.

V and J are TRBV7-9 and TRBJ1-2, with D possibly being TRBD1 (6 bases). V lost 4 bases and J 2 bases, leaving 11 bases between the germline ends. The length of the CDR3 is 14 residues. Germline V CDR1 and CDR2: SEHNR, FQNEAQ (reference sequence). The CDR3 region has the DNA TGTGCCAGCAGCTACACAGGGCCCAACTATGGCTACACCTTC. Its protein is CASSYTGPNYGYTF.

Here the CDR3 reads CASSEGLAGGPDTQYF. The CDR3 nucleotides are TGTGCCAGCAGTGAGGGACTAGCGGGGGGGCCAGATACGCAGTATTTT. This chain uses TRBV6-4 with TRBJ2-3; 16 bases are shared with TRBD2. Germline trimming cut 3 bases from V and 4 bases from J; bases unmatched to any gene: 1. From germline, CDR1 is MRHNA and CDR2 SNTAGT. The CDR3 runs 16 residues.

J is TRBJ2-2 and V is TRBV5-1; possible D gene TRBD1, 5 bases. The CDR3 is 12 amino acids. Trimming stripped 4 bases from V and 7 bases from J, with 8 bases between. Germline values: CDR1 SGHRS, CDR2 YFSETQ. The CDR3 DNA reads as TGCGCCAGCAGCACCGGACACGGGGAGCTGTTTTTT. It codes for CASSTGHGELFF.

The J gene is TRBJ2-7, the V gene TRBV28, with TRBD1 as a possible D gene (6 bases). V lost 8 bases and J lost 6, with 20 bases in between. CDR3 length: 14 residues. From germline, CDR1 is MDHEN and CDR2 SYDVKM. CDR3 DNA sequence: TGTGCCAGCTGGCAGGGGCAGGGTCGTCCCGAGCAGTACTTC. It codes for CASWQGQGRPEQYF. Variable domain in full (rest from reference TRBV28 and TRBJ2-7): DVKVTQSSRYLVKRTGEKVFLECVQDMDHENMFWYRQDPGLGLRLIYFSYDVKMKEKGDIPEGYSVSREKKERFSLILESASTNQTSMYLCASWQGQGRPEQYFGPGTRLTVT.

This chain connects TRBV18 to TRBJ2-1; a weak D match, TRBD2 (6 bases). The CDR3 covers 16 residues. Germline CDR1 is KGHSH and CDR2 is LQKENI. V dropped 0 bases and J dropped 6 bases, with 15 bases sitting between them. The CDR3 nucleotides are TGTGCCAGCTCACCACCCATCGGGAGACAATCCAATGAGCAGTTCTTC. The encoded protein is CASSPPIGRQSNEQFF.

The rearrangement uses TRBV5-1 and TRBJ2-3, with 7 positions matching TRBD1. J lost 5 bases, V lost 0 bases, and 3 bases had no gene match. CDR3 size: 14 residues. Germline CDR1 and CDR2: SGHRS and YFSETQ. The CDR3 reads CASSLGQGRDTQYF. The CDR3 DNA is TGCGCCAGCAGCTTGGGACAGGGAAGAGATACGCAGTATTTT.

The CDR3, as DNA: TGTGCCAGCAGCTTAGGTCGACAGGGGACCCAAGAGACCCAGTACTTC. Protein product: CASSLGRQGTQETQYF. The J gene is TRBJ2-5, the V gene TRBV7-9, with 8 positions matching TRBD1. With 1 base clipped from V and 1 base from J, the junction kept 5 bases outside the gene matches. Germline CDR1 is SEHNR and CDR2 is FQNEAQ (reference sequence). This CDR3 has 16 amino acids.

The genes are TRBV29-1 and TRBJ2-7, with 9 bases lining up with TRBD2. The CDR3 is made up of 12 amino acids. Germline V lookup: CDR1 SQVTM, CDR2 ANQGSEA. Losses at the gene ends were 7 bases for V and 3 bases for J; bases not matched to a gene: 4. The CDR3 region has the DNA TGCAGCGCTAGGCGGGGGGGCTACGAGCAGTACTTC. Translation: CSARRGGYEQYF.

This chain connects TRBV5-8 to TRBJ2-1; 7 bases agree with TRBD1. This CDR3 spans 15 amino acids. Per germline, CDR1 SGHTS and CDR2 YDEGEE. Losses at the gene ends were 2 bases for V and 3 bases for J; bases not matched to a gene: 5. The CDR3, as DNA: TGTGCCAGCAGCTTAGGACAGGCCTACTACAATGAGCAGTTCTTC. It yields the protein CASSLGQAYYNEQFF.

In DNA, the CDR3 is TGCGCCAGCAGCTTGGCAGCGGACTACAATGAGCAGTTCTTC. Protein product: CASSLAADYNEQFF. The chain recombines TRBV5-1 with TRBJ2-1; D possibly corresponds to TRBD2 (5 bases). The V end lost 0 bases, the J end lost 3 bases, and 7 bases lay between the germline ends. The CDR3 length is 14 residues. Per the germline V gene, CDR1 is SGHRS and CDR2 is YFSETQ.

The chain has TRBV5-1 and TRBJ1-2; D might be TRBD1 (6 bases). The V and J ends lost 4 bases and 4 bases respectively, with 14 bases between them. The germline V gene has CDR1 SGHRS and CDR2 YFSETQ. The CDR3 spans 14 residues. CDR3 residues: CASSLADSRYGYTF. In DNA, the CDR3 is TGCGCCAGCAGCCTGGCGGACAGTCGCTATGGCTACACCTTC.

The V gene is TRBV6-5, the J gene TRBJ1-2; 7 bases are a match to TRBD1. J lost 4 bases, V lost 1 base, and 9 bases had no gene match. Germline V gives CDR1 MNHEY, CDR2 SVGAGI. This CDR3 region has 16 residues. The CDR3 region has the DNA TGTGCCAGCAGTTACTTTGAGGGGGCTGGAGGCTATGGCTACACCTTC. Translating gives CASSYFEGAGGYGYTF.

The chain employs TRBV5-1 and TRBJ2-5, with D maybe TRBD1 (6 bases). This CDR3 has 13 amino acids. Trimming left V 10 bases short and J 2 bases short, with 15 bases between. CDR1 SGHRS and CDR2 YFSETQ come from the germline V gene. CDR3 region: CASSRGQQETQYF. DNA for the CDR3: TGCGCCTCCTCGCGAGGACAGCAAGAGACCCAGTACTTC.

The chain uses TRBV6-5 and TRBJ1-5; D might be TRBD1 (6 bases). Germline values: CDR1 MNHEY, CDR2 SVGAGI. V lost 5 bases and J lost 6, with 11 bases in between. The CDR3 length is 13 residues. CDR3 nucleotide sequence: TGTGCCAGCAGTCGACAGGCAGGTCAGCCCCAGCATTTT. Its protein is CASSRQAGQPQHF.